A single T cell receptor (beta chain) is shown here with its context. V lost 7 bases and J lost 1, with 11 bases in between. This CDR3 is built from 12 residues. The germline V gene encodes CDR1 GTSNPN and CDR2 SVGIG (reference sequence). The data are from a study of blood T cell repertoires in COVID-19. Overall study context: Sites across the United States, Italy and Spain contributed samples from acute and convalescent COVID-19.

As handled by the study authors: Estimation of nucleated cell counts was performed using reference gene primer amplification. Measured with immunoSEQ multiplex PCR; TCRdb has only the in-frame clones, and not every one. Clone size and the V and J calls come from that table; the DNA yielded D and trimming. This table has about 400,000 clones, 85% to 90% appearing once. The study assigned cohorts using participant-reported clinical history. Cohort 3 donors were reported recovered after two negative PCRs, clearance, or symptom resolution. This chain joins TRBV30 and TRBJ2-7, with D maybe TRBD2 (6 bases). The specimen sequenced was PBMCs or T cells enriched from blood (not recorded which). The receptor was isolated from a woman between 50 and 59 years old who had recovered from COVID-19. The CDR3 coding sequence is TGTGCCTCGGTCGGGGGTTCCTACGAGCAGTACTTC. Protein: CASVGGSYEQYF.